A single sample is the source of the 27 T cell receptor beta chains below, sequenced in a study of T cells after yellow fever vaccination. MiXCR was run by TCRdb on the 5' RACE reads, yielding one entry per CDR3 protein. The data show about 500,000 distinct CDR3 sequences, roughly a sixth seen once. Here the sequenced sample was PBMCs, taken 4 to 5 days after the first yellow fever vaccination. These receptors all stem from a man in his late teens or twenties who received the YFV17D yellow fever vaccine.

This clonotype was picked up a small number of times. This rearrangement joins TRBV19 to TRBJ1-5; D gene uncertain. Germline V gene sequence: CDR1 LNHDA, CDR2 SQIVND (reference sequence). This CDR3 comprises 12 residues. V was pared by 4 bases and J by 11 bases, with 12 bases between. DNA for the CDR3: TGTGCCAGTAGTAGAGGATCGGTTTCCCAGCATTTT. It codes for CASSRGSVSQHF.

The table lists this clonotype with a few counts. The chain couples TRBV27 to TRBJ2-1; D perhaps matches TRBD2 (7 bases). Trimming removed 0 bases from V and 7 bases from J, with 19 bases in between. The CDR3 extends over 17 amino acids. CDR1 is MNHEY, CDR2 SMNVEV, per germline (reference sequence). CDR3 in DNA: TGTGCCAGCAGTTTATCGGATGGGGGGGCCGAAGTGAATGAGCAGTTCTTC. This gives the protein CASSLSDGGAEVNEQFF.

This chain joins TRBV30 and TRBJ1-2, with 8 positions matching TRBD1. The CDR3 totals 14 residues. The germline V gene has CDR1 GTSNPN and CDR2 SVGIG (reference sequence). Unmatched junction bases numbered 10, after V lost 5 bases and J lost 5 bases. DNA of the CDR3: TGTGCCTGGCGGGGTGACAGGGGAGCTTATGGCTACACCTTC. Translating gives CAWRGDRGAYGYTF.

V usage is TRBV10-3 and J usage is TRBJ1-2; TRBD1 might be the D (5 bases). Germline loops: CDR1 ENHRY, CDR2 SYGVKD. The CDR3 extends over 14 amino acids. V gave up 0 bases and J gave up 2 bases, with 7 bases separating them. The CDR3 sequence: CAISESRGNYGYTF. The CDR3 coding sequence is TGTGCCATCAGTGAGTCGAGGGGAAACTATGGCTACACCTTC.

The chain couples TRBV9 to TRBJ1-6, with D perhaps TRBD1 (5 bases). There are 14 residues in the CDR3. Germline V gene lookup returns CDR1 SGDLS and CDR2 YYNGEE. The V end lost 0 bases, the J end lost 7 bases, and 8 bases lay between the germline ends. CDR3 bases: TGTGCCAGCAGCGTAGACCAGGGCAATTCACCCCTCCACTTT. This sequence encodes CASSVDQGNSPLHF.

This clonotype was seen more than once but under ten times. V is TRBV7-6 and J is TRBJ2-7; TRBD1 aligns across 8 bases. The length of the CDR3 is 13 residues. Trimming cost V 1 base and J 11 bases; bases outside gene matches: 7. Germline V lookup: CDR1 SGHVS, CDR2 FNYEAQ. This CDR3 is CASSLDGTGVKYF. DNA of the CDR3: TGTGCCAGCAGCTTAGATGGGACAGGTGTGAAGTACTTC.

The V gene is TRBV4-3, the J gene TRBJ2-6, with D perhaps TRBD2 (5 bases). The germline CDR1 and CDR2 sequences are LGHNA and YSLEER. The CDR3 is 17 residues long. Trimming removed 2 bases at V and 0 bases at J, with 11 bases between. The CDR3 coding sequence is TGCGCCAGCAGCCAACAGAGGGTTGGCTCTGGGGCCAACGTCCTGACTTTC. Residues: CASSQQRVGSGANVLTF.

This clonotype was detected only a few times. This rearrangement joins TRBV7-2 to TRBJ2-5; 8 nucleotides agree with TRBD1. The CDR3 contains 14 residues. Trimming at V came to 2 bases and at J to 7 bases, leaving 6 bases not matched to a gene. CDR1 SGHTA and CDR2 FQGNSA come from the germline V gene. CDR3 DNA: TGTGCCAGCAGCTTAAATCAGGGGGCAGGGACCCAGTACTTC. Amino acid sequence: CASSLNQGAGTQYF.

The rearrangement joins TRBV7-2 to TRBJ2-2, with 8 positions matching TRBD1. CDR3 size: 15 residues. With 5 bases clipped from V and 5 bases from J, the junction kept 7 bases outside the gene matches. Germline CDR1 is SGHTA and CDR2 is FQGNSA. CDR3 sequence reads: CASSLWTGSTGELFF. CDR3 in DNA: TGTGCCAGCAGCCTCTGGACAGGGTCTACCGGGGAGCTGTTTTTT.

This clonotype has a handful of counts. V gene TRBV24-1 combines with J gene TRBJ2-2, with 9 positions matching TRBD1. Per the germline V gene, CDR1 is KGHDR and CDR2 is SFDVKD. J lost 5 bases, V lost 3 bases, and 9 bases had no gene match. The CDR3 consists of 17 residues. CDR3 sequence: CATSDPGPGTGTGELFF. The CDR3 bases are TGTGCCACCAGTGATCCCGGTCCCGGGACAGGGACCGGGGAGCTGTTTTTT.

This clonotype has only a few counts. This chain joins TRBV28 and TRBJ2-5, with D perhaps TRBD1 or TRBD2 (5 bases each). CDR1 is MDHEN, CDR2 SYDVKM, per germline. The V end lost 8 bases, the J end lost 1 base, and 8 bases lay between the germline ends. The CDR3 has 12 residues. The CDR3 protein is CASEGTQETQYF. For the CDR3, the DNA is TGTGCCAGCGAGGGGACCCAAGAGACCCAGTACTTC.

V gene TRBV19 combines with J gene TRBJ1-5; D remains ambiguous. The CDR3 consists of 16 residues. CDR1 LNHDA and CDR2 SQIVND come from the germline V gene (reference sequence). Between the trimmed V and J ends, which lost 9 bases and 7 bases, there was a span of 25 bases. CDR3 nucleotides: TGTGCCAGCAGCAACGCCGGTGGACCGACGGGGCAGCCCCAGCATTTT. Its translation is CASSNAGGPTGQPQHF.

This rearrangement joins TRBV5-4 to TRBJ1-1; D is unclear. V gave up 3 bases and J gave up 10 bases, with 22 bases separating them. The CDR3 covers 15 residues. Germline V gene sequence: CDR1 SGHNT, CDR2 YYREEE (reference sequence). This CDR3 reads CASSSPRTPARGAFF. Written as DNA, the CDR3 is TGTGCCAGCAGCTCTCCACGAACACCGGCGAGAGGAGCTTTCTTT.

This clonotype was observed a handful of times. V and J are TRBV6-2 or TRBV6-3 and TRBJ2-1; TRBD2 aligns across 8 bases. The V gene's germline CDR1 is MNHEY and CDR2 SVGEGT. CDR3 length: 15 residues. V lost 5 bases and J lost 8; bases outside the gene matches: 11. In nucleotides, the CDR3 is TGTGCCAGCAGTCCTTCGGGGGGGCAGTTCCATGAGCAGTTCTTC. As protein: CASSPSGGQFHEQFF.

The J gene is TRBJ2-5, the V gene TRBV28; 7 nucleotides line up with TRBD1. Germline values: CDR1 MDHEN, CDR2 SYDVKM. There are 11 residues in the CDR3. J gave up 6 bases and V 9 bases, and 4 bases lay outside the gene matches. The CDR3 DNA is TGTGCCAGTGGGACAGAGCAGACCCAGTACTTC. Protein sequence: CASGTEQTQYF.

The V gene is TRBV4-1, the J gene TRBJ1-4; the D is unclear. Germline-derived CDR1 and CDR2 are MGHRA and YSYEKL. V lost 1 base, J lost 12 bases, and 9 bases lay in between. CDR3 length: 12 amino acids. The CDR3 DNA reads TGCGCCAGCAGCCAAGCCGGTGGGCAACTGTTTTTT. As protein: CASSQAGGQLFF.

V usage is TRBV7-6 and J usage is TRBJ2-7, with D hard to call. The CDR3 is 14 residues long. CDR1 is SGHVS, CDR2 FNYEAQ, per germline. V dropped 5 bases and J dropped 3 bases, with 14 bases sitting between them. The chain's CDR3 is CASSPGHEYYEQYF. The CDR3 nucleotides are TGTGCCAGCAGCCCAGGTCACGAATACTACGAGCAGTACTTC.

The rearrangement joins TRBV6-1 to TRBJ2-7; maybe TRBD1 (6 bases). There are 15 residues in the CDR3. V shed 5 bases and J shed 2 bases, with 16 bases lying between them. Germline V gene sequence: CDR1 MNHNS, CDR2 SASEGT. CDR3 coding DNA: TGTGCCAGCAGTAGAGGTGGGGGCGAAACCTACGAGCAGTACTTC. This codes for CASSRGGGETYEQYF.

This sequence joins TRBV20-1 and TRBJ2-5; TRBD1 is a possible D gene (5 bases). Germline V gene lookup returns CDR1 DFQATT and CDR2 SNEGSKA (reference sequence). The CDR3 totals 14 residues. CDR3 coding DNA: TGCATCTGGGGCCAGGCTCCGGACCAAGAGACCCAGTACTTC. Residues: CIWGQAPDQETQYF.

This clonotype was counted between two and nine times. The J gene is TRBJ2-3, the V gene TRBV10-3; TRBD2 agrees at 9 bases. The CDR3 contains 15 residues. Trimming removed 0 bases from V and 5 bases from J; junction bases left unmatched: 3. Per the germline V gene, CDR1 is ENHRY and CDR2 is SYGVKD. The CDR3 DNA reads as TGTGCCATCAGTGAGTCGCGGGGGGGCGTAGATACGCAGTATTTT. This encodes CAISESRGGVDTQYF.

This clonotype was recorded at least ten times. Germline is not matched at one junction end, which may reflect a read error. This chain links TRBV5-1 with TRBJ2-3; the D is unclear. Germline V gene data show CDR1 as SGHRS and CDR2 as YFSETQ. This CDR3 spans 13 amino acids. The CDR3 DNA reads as TGTGCCAGCAGTTTAGGGTTAACAGATACGCAGTATTTT. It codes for CASSLGLTDTQYF.

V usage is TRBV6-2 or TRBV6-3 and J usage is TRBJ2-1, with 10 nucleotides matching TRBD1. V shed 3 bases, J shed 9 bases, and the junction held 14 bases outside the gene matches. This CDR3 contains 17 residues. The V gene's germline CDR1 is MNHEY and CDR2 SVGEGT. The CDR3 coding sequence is TGTGCCAGCAGTTATCCGGGACAGGGGATTAGGGTCGGTGAGCAGTTCTTC. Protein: CASSYPGQGIRVGEQFF.

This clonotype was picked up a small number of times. For the CDR3, the DNA is TGCGCCAGCAGCCAAGATCGGAATATTAGGTCCGAGCAGTTCTTC. Amino acid sequence: CASSQDRNIRSEQFF. The chain recombines TRBV4-3 with TRBJ2-1, with D unclear. This CDR3 spans 15 amino acids. Germline CDR1 and CDR2: LGHNA and YSLEER. The V and J ends lost 0 bases and 10 bases respectively, with 16 bases between them.

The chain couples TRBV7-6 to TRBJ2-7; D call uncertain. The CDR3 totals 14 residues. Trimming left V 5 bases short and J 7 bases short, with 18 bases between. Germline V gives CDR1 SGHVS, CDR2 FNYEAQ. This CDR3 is CASSPSGNLGEQYV. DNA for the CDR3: TGTGCCAGCAGCCCCTCGGGCAATTTAGGGGAGCAGTACGTC.

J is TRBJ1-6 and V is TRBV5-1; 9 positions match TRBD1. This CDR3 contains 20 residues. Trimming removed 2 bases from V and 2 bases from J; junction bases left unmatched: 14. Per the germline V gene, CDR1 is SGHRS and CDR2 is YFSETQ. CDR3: CASSLRGVTGQGTYNSPLHF. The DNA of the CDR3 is TGCGCCAGCAGCTTACGCGGCGTGACCGGACAGGGGACCTATAATTCACCCCTCCACTTT.

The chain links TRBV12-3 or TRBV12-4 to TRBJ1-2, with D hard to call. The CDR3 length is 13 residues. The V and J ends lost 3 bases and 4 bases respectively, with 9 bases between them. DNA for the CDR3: TGTGCCAGCAGTTTCTCGACTGGCTATGGCTACACCTTC. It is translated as CASSFSTGYGYTF.

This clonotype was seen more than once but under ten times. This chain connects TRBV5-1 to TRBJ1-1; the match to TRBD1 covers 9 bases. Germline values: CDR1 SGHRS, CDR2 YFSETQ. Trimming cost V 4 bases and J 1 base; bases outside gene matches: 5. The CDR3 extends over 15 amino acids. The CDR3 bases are TGCGCCAGCAGCGATCCGGGACAGGGGAACACTGAAGCTTTCTTT. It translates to CASSDPGQGNTEAFF.